A single sample gave rise to the 31 T cell receptor beta chains below, sequenced in a study of cytomegalovirus exposure and HLA in healthy donors. The PCR had 60 Vbeta and 13 Jbeta primers. The method was immunoSEQ multiplex PCR; TCRdb's version includes in-frame clones alone and lacks a portion of them. This sample carries fewer than 250,000 clones, around three quarters of them seen once, and the ten largest clones take 14%. What was sequenced was PBMCs. Receptors originate from a woman younger than 45 in good health and CMV-seropositive.

For this clone: This sample also contains other DNA sequences that code for the same CDR3. The V gene is TRBV28, the J gene TRBJ1-1; a possible D gene is TRBD1 (6 bases). CDR1 and CDR2 from the germline V gene are MDHEN and SYDVKM. V lost 5 bases, J lost 2 bases, and 9 bases lay in between. The CDR3 has 13 amino acids. CDR3 loop: CASSIRGNTEAFF. The CDR3 DNA follows: TGTGCCAGCAGTATCAGGGGAAACACTGAAGCTTTCTTT.

The chain combines TRBV28 with TRBJ2-7; D gene ambiguous. The germline V and J ends were trimmed by 4 bases and 6 bases, with 10 bases remaining between them. The CDR3 sequence is 12 residues long. Germline-derived CDR1 and CDR2 are MDHEN and SYDVKM. CDR3 in amino acids: CASSSDSSEQYF. For the CDR3, the DNA is TGTGCCAGCAGTTCCGACTCTTCCGAGCAGTACTTC. Supplemented by reference TRBV28 and TRBJ2-7, the full variable domain reads DVKVTQSSRYLVKRTGEKVFLECVQDMDHENMFWYRQDPGLGLRLIYFSYDVKMKEKGDIPEGYSVSREKKERFSLILESASTNQTSMYLCASSSDSSEQYFGPGTRLTVT.

This clone was seen only once. Other DNA sequences of this sample code for an identical CDR3. The J gene is TRBJ2-3, the V gene TRBV6-1; 7 bases fit TRBD2. This CDR3 has 14 amino acids. Germline V lookup: CDR1 MNHNS, CDR2 SASEGT. The J segment lost 8 bases and the V segment lost 6 bases, leaving 11 bases of the junction unmatched. The chain's CDR3 is CASSASPQRGTQYF. The CDR3 nucleotides read TGTGCCAGCAGCGCTTCCCCCCAGCGGGGTACGCAGTATTTT.

J is TRBJ1-6 and V is TRBV9, with a weak D call TRBD1 (5 bases). The V end lost 1 base, the J end lost 10 bases, and 12 bases lay between the germline ends. Germline CDR1 is SGDLS and CDR2 is YYNGEE. CDR3 length: 14 amino acids. The CDR3 sequence: CASSVQGERSPLHF. CDR3 DNA sequence: TGTGCCAGCAGCGTACAGGGTGAACGGTCACCCCTCCACTTT.

This clone was counted once. The genes are TRBV29-1 and TRBJ2-5; 11 nucleotides align to TRBD1. CDR1 and CDR2 (germline): SQVTM, ANQGSEA. This CDR3 contains 14 residues. Unmatched junction bases numbered 6, after V lost 4 bases and J lost 5 bases. The CDR3 here is CSVATDRGPETQYF. In nucleotides, the CDR3 is TGCAGCGTTGCCACGGACAGGGGGCCGGAGACCCAGTACTTC.

The chain couples TRBV19 to TRBJ2-2; 8 positions agree with TRBD1. Germline trimming cut 7 bases from V and 6 bases from J; bases unmatched to any gene: 7. CDR3 length: 14 residues. CDR1 and CDR2 from the germline V gene are LNHDA and SQIVND (reference sequence). In nucleotides, the CDR3 is TGTGCCAGTAATCAGGGGGCGAGCTCCGGGGAGCTGTTTTTT. As protein: CASNQGASSGELFF.

The chain uses TRBV11-2 and TRBJ2-3; D unclear. The CDR3 covers 16 residues. Deletions cut 4 bases from V and 0 bases from J, with 14 bases between. Germline-derived CDR1 and CDR2 are SGHAT and FQNNGV. The CDR3 reads CASSSSRRPSTDTQYF. The CDR3 DNA reads TGTGCCAGCAGCTCAAGTCGGAGACCTAGCACAGATACGCAGTATTTT. Drawing the rest from reference TRBV11-2 and TRBJ2-3, the complete variable domain is EAGVAQSPRYKIIEKRQSVAFWCNPISGHATLYWYQQILGQGPKLLIQFQNNGVVDDSQLPKDRFSAERLKGVDSTLKIQPAKLEDSAVYLCASSSSRRPSTDTQYFGPGTRLTVL.

J is TRBJ2-7 and V is TRBV7-8; the match to TRBD1 covers 7 bases. The germline V gene has CDR1 SGHVS and CDR2 FQNEAQ. J lost 2 bases, V lost 1 base, and 8 bases had no gene match. This CDR3 is built from 16 residues. In nucleotides, the CDR3 is TGTGCCAGCAGCTTAGGTCGACCCGGGACAGCCTACGAGCAGTACTTC. Amino acid sequence: CASSLGRPGTAYEQYF.

The rearrangement uses TRBV4-3 and TRBJ2-1, with D tentatively TRBD2 (5 bases). Trimming removed 0 bases at V and 7 bases at J, with 16 bases between. This CDR3 spans 16 amino acids. Looked up from germline, CDR1 is LGHNA and CDR2 is YSLEER. The CDR3 nucleotides read TGCGCCAGCAGCCAAGATCGGAGGCGCCTTAGGAATGAGCAGTTCTTC. It is translated as CASSQDRRRLRNEQFF.

The rearrangement joins TRBV9 to TRBJ2-5, with 13 positions matching TRBD2. CDR1 is SGDLS and CDR2 is YYNGEE in the germline V gene. The CDR3 is made up of 17 amino acids. The J segment lost 5 bases and the V segment lost 2 bases, leaving 9 bases of the junction unmatched. The CDR3 coding sequence is TGTGCCAGCAGCGTTGGGACTAGCGGGGCCATGCGGGAGACCCAGTACTTC. Its translation: CASSVGTSGAMRETQYF.

The genes are TRBV18 and TRBJ2-1, with 7 bases lining up with TRBD1. The CDR3 totals 16 residues. Germline CDR1 is KGHSH and CDR2 is LQKENI. V dropped 5 bases and J dropped 6; count of bases not matched to a gene: 13. CDR3 region: CASSSDLLGTANEQFF. CDR3 DNA sequence: TGTGCCAGCTCATCCGACCTCCTCGGGACAGCCAATGAGCAGTTCTTC.

This clone occurred once. The chain has TRBV7-3 and TRBJ1-3; no clear D. From germline, CDR1 is SGHTA and CDR2 FQGTGA. The V and J ends lost 2 bases and 6 bases respectively, with 14 bases between them. The CDR3 has 15 amino acids. In DNA form, the CDR3 reads TGTGCCAGCAGCTTAGGAGGGAACGTCGAAAACACCATATATTTT. This encodes CASSLGGNVENTIYF.

The chain employs TRBV30 and TRBJ2-7; D may be TRBD1 (6 bases). This CDR3 contains 12 residues. From germline, CDR1 is GTSNPN and CDR2 SVGIG (reference sequence). V was pared by 2 bases and J by 3 bases, with 8 bases between. In DNA form, the CDR3 reads TGTGCCTGGAGTTTGGACAGCTACGAGCAGTACTTC. This sequence encodes CAWSLDSYEQYF.

The chain uses TRBV19 and TRBJ1-1, with 7 bases fitting TRBD1. J lost 4 bases, V lost 6 bases, and 5 bases had no gene match. The CDR3 covers 13 residues. The V gene's germline CDR1 is LNHDA and CDR2 SQIVND (reference sequence). As DNA, the CDR3 is TGTGCCAGTAGGGCAGGGGGTAGCACTGAAGCTTTCTTT. It translates to CASRAGGSTEAFF.

CDR3 amino acids: CASSQTGTSGGLQETQYF. For the CDR3, the DNA is TGCGCCAGCAGCCAAACTGGGACTAGCGGGGGGCTTCAAGAGACCCAGTACTTC. The genes are TRBV4-1 and TRBJ2-5; TRBD2 aligns across 15 bases. There are 18 residues in the CDR3. Germline-derived CDR1 and CDR2 are MGHRA and YSYEKL. Germline trimming cut 2 bases from V and 2 bases from J; bases unmatched to any gene: 6.

V gene TRBV28 combines with J gene TRBJ1-2, with 8 bases that match TRBD1. Per germline, CDR1 MDHEN and CDR2 SYDVKM. This CDR3 has 16 amino acids. Unmatched junction bases numbered 12, after V lost 3 bases and J lost 6 bases. The chain's CDR3 is CASSFLRTGSANGYTF. For the CDR3, the DNA is TGTGCCAGCAGTTTCCTCCGGACAGGGAGTGCGAATGGCTACACCTTC.

Only one count was recorded for this clone. This chain links TRBV5-5 with TRBJ2-5; D is unclear. Trimming removed 4 bases from V and 0 bases from J, with 10 bases in between. CDR3 size: 14 residues. The germline V gene encodes CDR1 SGHKS and CDR2 YYEKEE (reference sequence). The DNA of the CDR3 is TGTGCCAGCAGCCTCCGCAGATACCAAGAGACCCAGTACTTC. As protein: CASSLRRYQETQYF.

The table lists this clone with a few counts. J is TRBJ1-1 and V is TRBV19; D is uncertain. The V end lost 3 bases, the J end lost 7 bases, and 6 bases lay between the germline ends. The CDR3 spans 11 residues. Germline CDR1 LNHDA, CDR2 SQIVND (reference sequence). The chain's CDR3 is CASSMVHEAFF. As DNA, the CDR3 is TGTGCCAGTAGTATGGTACATGAAGCTTTCTTT.

V is TRBV7-3 and J is TRBJ2-4; D remains ambiguous. There are 15 residues in the CDR3. In germline, CDR1 is SGHTA, CDR2 FQGTGA. The V and J ends lost 4 bases and 8 bases respectively, with 18 bases between them. In nucleotides, the CDR3 is TGTGCCAGCAGCTCGAGGTACCCAAGGCTTGACATTCAGTACTTC. Amino acid sequence: CASSSRYPRLDIQYF.

The V and J genes are TRBV5-1 and TRBJ2-5, with D possibly being TRBD1 (6 bases). The DNA end is a closer match to TRBJ2-7, so the J assignment may be wrong. Germline V gene sequence: CDR1 SGHRS, CDR2 YFSETQ. CDR3 size: 15 residues. CDR3 DNA sequence: TGCGCCAGCAGCTTGGAACACAGGGAATCGCTCGAGCAGTACTTC. This translates into CASSLEHRESLEQYF.

This chain links TRBV7-3 with TRBJ2-1; TRBD2 agrees at 10 bases. V lost 2 bases, J lost 5 bases, and 6 bases stayed unmatched. Germline V CDR1 and CDR2: SGHTA, FQGTGA. CDR3 size: 16 residues. The CDR3 spells CASSLVGTSENNEQFF. DNA of the CDR3: TGTGCCAGCAGCTTAGTCGGGACTAGCGAGAACAATGAGCAGTTCTTC. Full variable domain (outside the CDR3, taken from reference TRBV7-3 and TRBJ2-1): GAGVSQTPSNKVTEKGKYVELRCDPISGHTALYWYRQSLGQGPEFLIYFQGTGAADDSGLPNDRFFAVRPEGSVSTLKIQRTERGDSAVYLCASSLVGTSENNEQFFGPGTRLTVL.

J is TRBJ1-6 and V is TRBV7-8, with a tentative D call TRBD1 (5 bases). The CDR3 spans 17 residues. Trimming cost V 2 bases and J 4 bases, with 15 bases left between them. The germline gives CDR1 SGHVS, CDR2 FQNEAQ. The CDR3 nucleotides are TGTGCCAGCAGCTTAACCAACAGGACCCTATATAATTCACCCCTCCACTTT. It encodes CASSLTNRTLYNSPLHF. Full variable domain (rest looked up from reference TRBV7-8 and TRBJ1-6): GAGVSQSPRYKVAKRGQDVALRCDPISGHVSLFWYQQALGQGPEFLTYFQNEAQLDKSGLPSDRFFAERPEGSVSTLKIQRTQQEDSAVYLCASSLTNRTLYNSPLHFGNGTRLTVT.

The V and J genes are TRBV9 and TRBJ1-5; possible D gene TRBD1, 5 bases. The V end was cut by 4 bases, the J end by 5 bases, with 16 bases between. This CDR3 has 15 amino acids. CDR1 SGDLS and CDR2 YYNGEE come from the germline V gene. CDR3 in amino acids: CASSPLQQGHQPQHF. The CDR3 nucleotides are TGTGCCAGCAGCCCATTACAGCAGGGTCATCAGCCCCAGCATTTT.

This rearrangement joins TRBV7-8 to TRBJ1-5, with 7 bases lining up with TRBD1. Germline trimming cut 4 bases from V and 0 bases from J; bases unmatched to any gene: 6. This CDR3 spans 16 amino acids. CDR1 and CDR2 from the germline V gene are SGHVS and FQNEAQ. The CDR3 loop is CASSSRQGHSNQPQHF. Written as DNA, the CDR3 is TGTGCCAGCAGCTCCAGACAGGGCCATAGCAATCAGCCCCAGCATTTT.

V and J are TRBV10-3 and TRBJ2-3; D is ambiguous. There are 18 residues in the CDR3. V was cut by 0 bases and J by 0 bases, with 16 bases left in between. CDR1 is ENHRY, CDR2 SYGVKD, per germline. The CDR3 protein is CAISESPYNYPSTDTQYF. The DNA for the CDR3 is TGTGCCATCAGTGAGTCCCCTTACAACTACCCTAGCACAGATACGCAGTATTTT.

This clone was observed a few times. The chain combines TRBV6-5 with TRBJ1-2; TRBD1 agrees at 9 bases. The length of the CDR3 is 14 residues. The J segment lost 5 bases and the V segment lost 7 bases, leaving 8 bases of the junction unmatched. Germline CDR1 MNHEY, CDR2 SVGAGI. CDR3 amino acids: CASTSDRGNYGYTF. Here the CDR3 DNA reads TGTGCCAGCACCTCGGACAGGGGTAATTATGGCTACACCTTC.

V gene TRBV6-5 combines with J gene TRBJ1-6; D unresolved. This CDR3 comprises 14 residues. Between the trimmed V and J ends, which lost 5 bases and 8 bases, there was a span of 13 bases. Germline V gene data show CDR1 as MNHEY and CDR2 as SVGAGI. In nucleotides, the CDR3 is TGTGCCAGCAGTACCGGGAAATGGCATTCACCCCTCCACTTT. It translates to CASSTGKWHSPLHF.

This clone showed up just a few times. The chain recombines TRBV30 with TRBJ2-1; TRBD2 matches at 9 bases. V was clipped by 0 bases and J by 1 base; unmatched bases: 7. CDR1 GTSNPN and CDR2 SVGIG come from the germline V gene (reference sequence). This CDR3 has 17 residues. The CDR3 reads CAWSVRPSGISYNEQFF. CDR3 nucleotide sequence: TGTGCCTGGAGTGTACGTCCTAGCGGGATTTCCTACAATGAGCAGTTCTTC.

CDR3 in amino acids: CASSEGGANTGELFF. The CDR3, as DNA: TGTGCCAGCAGTGAGGGCGGGGCCAACACCGGGGAGCTGTTTTTT. V is TRBV6-1 and J is TRBJ2-2; possibly TRBD2 for D (6 bases). V was clipped by 3 bases and J by 2 bases, with 10 bases between them. The CDR3 length is 15 residues. Germline lookup yields CDR1 MNHNS and CDR2 SASEGT.

This chain uses TRBV4-1 with TRBJ2-4; 7 bases align to TRBD1. There are 16 residues in the CDR3. J was trimmed by 0 bases and V by 2 bases; bases with no gene match: 4. Germline loops: CDR1 MGHRA, CDR2 YSYEKL. The CDR3 bases are TGCGCCAGCAGCCAACCGGACAGGTCAGCCAAAAACATTCAGTACTTC. Translated: CASSQPDRSAKNIQYF.

The chain uses TRBV4-2 and TRBJ2-1; a weak D match, TRBD2 (6 bases). This CDR3 contains 16 residues. Trimming took 1 base from V and 11 from J, leaving 21 bases between them. Germline V gene lookup returns CDR1 LGHNA and CDR2 YNFKEQ. Here the CDR3 DNA reads TGTGCCAGCAGCCAAGTCACCGGGACTTCCTTCTTCCAGCAGTTCTTC. The encoded protein is CASSQVTGTSFFQQFF.